The clone carrying this TCR beta chain was observed many times. What it binds is not known. The authors made cDNA by 5'RACE with 10-nucleotide random UMIs. MiXCR, applied by TCRdb to the 5' RACE reads, yields one record per CDR3 protein. The sample contains tens of thousands of distinct CDR3 sequences, more than 8% of which appear only once. This record belongs to a study of neurological immune-mediated disorders. The study's findings and limits: The expanded clones of different subjects shared no CDR3 amino acid sequences (suggesting private repertoires in all groups). Multiple sclerosis, the disease with the least TCR clonal expansion, fell below healthy controls, whereas HTLV-1-associated myelopathy showed the most.

The time point is: longitudinal time-point 2. The unsorted libraries were generated from a total of 2 million PBMCs, which had been stored in RNAlater at -80 C. Germline CDR1 and CDR2: SNHLY and FYNNEI. The CDR3 contains 16 residues. V lost 0 bases to trimming and J lost 7 bases, with 13 bases between them. Sequenced: PBMCs. The chain joins TRBV2 to TRBJ1-6; tentative D call: TRBD1 (5 bases). This TCR came from a man younger than 45 in good health. Here the CDR3 DNA reads TGTGCCAGCAGTGAAGCGGGAAGGGGTTACAATTCACCCCTCCACTTT. Residues: CASSEAGRGYNSPLHF.